The 19 T cell receptor beta chains presented below share a single source sample, sequenced in a study of human T cells and chemical hapten exposure. Time point indicated: pre-sensitization, week 0. Treatment of the sample: therapeutic diphenylcyclopropenone sensitization with weekly scalp DPC. TCRdb reanalysed the RACE reads using MiXCR and keeps one entry per CDR3 protein. The table has about 250,000 distinct CDR3 sequences, almost 8% seen once. Source: whole blood, taken in connection with sensitization to the hapten diphenylcyclopropenone (DPC). Every receptor here comes from a man between 18 and 35 years old with alopecia areata. Some clones in this sample may be carry-over from other donors' samples.

V is TRBV7-9 and J is TRBJ1-1; D is possibly TRBD1 (5 bases). Germline V gene data show CDR1 as SEHNR and CDR2 as FQNEAQ (reference sequence). Trimming shortened V by 6 bases and J by 8 bases, and 19 bases separated the two germline ends. The CDR3 consists of 14 residues. CDR3 region: CASSYGTVETEAFF. CDR3 nucleotide sequence: TGTGCCAGCAGTTATGGGACGGTCGAGACCGAAGCTTTCTTT.

This clonotype was observed at least ten times. The chain uses TRBV6-2 or TRBV6-3 and TRBJ1-2; 8 bases are a match to TRBD1. CDR3 length: 16 residues. Trimming removed 5 bases from V and 0 bases from J; junction bases left unmatched: 8. Germline V lookup: CDR1 MNHEY, CDR2 SVGEGT. CDR3: CASSPPGTGANYGYTF. The CDR3 DNA follows: TGTGCCAGCAGTCCACCCGGGACAGGAGCTAACTATGGCTACACCTTC.

This chain links TRBV6-5 with TRBJ2-2; TRBD1 might be the D (6 bases). Germline CDR1 and CDR2: MNHEY and SVGAGI. This CDR3 has 16 amino acids. The V and J ends lost 5 bases and 2 bases respectively, with 15 bases between them. CDR3 protein: CASSRGQLQNTGELFF. CDR3 sequence (DNA): TGTGCCAGCAGTCGGGGACAACTCCAAAACACCGGGGAGCTGTTTTTT.

V usage is TRBV11-2 and J usage is TRBJ2-2, with 13 bases fitting TRBD2. V dropped 7 bases and J dropped 2; count of bases not matched to a gene: 7. Per germline, CDR1 SGHAT and CDR2 FQNNGV. There are 17 residues in the CDR3. The CDR3 reads CASTGTSGEQNTGELFF. The CDR3 DNA sequence: TGTGCCAGCACCGGGACTAGCGGGGAACAAAACACCGGGGAGCTGTTTTTT.

In its sample, this clonotype was seen many times. The chain combines TRBV28 with TRBJ1-6; 9 bases fit TRBD1. In germline, CDR1 is MDHEN, CDR2 SYDVKM. V lost 5 bases to trimming and J lost 10 bases; unmatched junction nucleotides: 6. The CDR3 has 14 amino acids. The CDR3 sequence is CASSPGTGRSPLHF. Here the CDR3 DNA reads TGTGCCAGCAGTCCCGGGACAGGGCGATCACCCCTCCACTTT. The whole variable domain, filled in from reference TRBV28 and TRBJ1-6, reads DVKVTQSSRYLVKRTGEKVFLECVQDMDHENMFWYRQDPGLGLRLIYFSYDVKMKEKGDIPEGYSVSREKKERFSLILESASTNQTSMYLCASSPGTGRSPLHFGNGTRLTVT.

This chain joins TRBV14 and TRBJ2-3, with D possibly being TRBD1 (6 bases). The length of the CDR3 is 14 residues. The germline V and J ends were trimmed by 5 bases and 0 bases, with 9 bases remaining between them. Germline CDR1 and CDR2: SGHDN and FVKESK. CDR3 coding DNA: TGTGCCAGCAGCTATGGACAGAGCACAGATACGCAGTATTTT. Translating it yields CASSYGQSTDTQYF. Using reference TRBV14 and TRBJ2-3 for the parts outside the CDR3, the full variable domain is EAGVTQFPSHSVIEKGQTVTLRCDPISGHDNLYWYRRVMGKEIKFLLHFVKESKQDESGMPNNRFLAERTGGTYSTLKVQPAELEDSGVYFCASSYGQSTDTQYFGPGTRLTVL.

This clonotype was picked up many times. This chain joins TRBV20-1 and TRBJ2-7, with 11 bases lining up with TRBD2. CDR1 and CDR2 (germline): DFQATT, SNEGSKA (reference sequence). This CDR3 region has 19 residues. The ends lost 3 bases at V and 2 bases at J; junction bases unmatched: 18. The CDR3 here is CSARLVRIPSGGSPYEQYF. CDR3 DNA: TGCAGTGCTAGGCTCGTTCGAATCCCTAGCGGGGGGTCTCCCTACGAGCAGTACTTC.

This clonotype was counted between two and nine times. The chain uses TRBV6-6 and TRBJ2-1; D is perhaps TRBD1 or TRBD2 (5 bases each). This CDR3 region has 15 residues. The V end lost 0 bases, the J end lost 5 bases, and 11 bases lay between the germline ends. In germline, CDR1 is MNHNY, CDR2 SVGAGI (reference sequence). The CDR3 reads CASSYSGTVNNEQFF. CDR3 DNA: TGTGCCAGCAGTTACTCGGGGACGGTCAACAATGAGCAGTTCTTC.

The rearrangement joins TRBV10-3 to TRBJ1-6; a weak D match, TRBD1 (5 bases). V lost 10 bases to trimming and J lost 7 bases, with 14 bases between them. This CDR3 spans 13 amino acids. CDR1 is ENHRY and CDR2 is SYGVKD in the germline V gene. Here the CDR3 reads CATTRDENSPLHF. CDR3 bases: TGTGCCACGACCCGGGACGAAAATTCACCCCTCCACTTT.

This clonotype was observed at least ten times. CDR3 nucleotide sequence: TGTGCCATCGAGAACCCCGGGACGCGGCAAGATACGCAGTATTTT. Its protein is CAIENPGTRQDTQYF. V is TRBV10-3 and J is TRBJ2-3; D may correspond to TRBD1 or TRBD2 (5 bases each). The CDR3 length is 15 residues. CDR1 is ENHRY, CDR2 SYGVKD, per germline. Trimming shortened V by 8 bases and J by 5 bases, and 20 bases separated the two germline ends.

This clonotype has at least ten counts. This chain links TRBV4-1 with TRBJ1-2; D call uncertain. Trimming left V 2 bases short and J 0 bases short, with 10 bases between. CDR3 size: 15 residues. Germline loops: CDR1 MGHRA, CDR2 YSYEKL. The chain's CDR3 is CASSQRATANYGYTF. The DNA of the CDR3 is TGCGCCAGCAGCCAAAGAGCCACAGCTAACTATGGCTACACCTTC.

This clonotype was detected a few times. The chain employs TRBV5-1 and TRBJ1-2, with D unclear. The V and J ends lost 4 bases and 10 bases respectively, with 20 bases between them. The CDR3 is 14 amino acids. Germline V lookup: CDR1 SGHRS, CDR2 YFSETQ. The DNA of the CDR3 is TGCGCCAGCAGCCCTTCAATGTTGACATTACACTACACCTTC. It specifies CASSPSMLTLHYTF.

The chain uses TRBV7-2 and TRBJ2-3, with 8 nucleotides matching TRBD2. The CDR3 runs to 15 residues. V lost 5 bases and J lost 2; bases outside the gene matches: 6. The germline V gene encodes CDR1 SGHTA and CDR2 FQGNSA. CDR3 amino acids: CASSPGGGFTDTQYF. The DNA of the CDR3 is TGTGCCAGCAGCCCCGGGGGGGGGTTCACAGATACGCAGTATTTT. Supplemented by reference TRBV7-2 and TRBJ2-3, the full variable domain reads GAGVSQSPSNKVTEKGKDVELRCDPISGHTALYWYRQSLGQGLEFLIYFQGNSAPDKSGLPSDRFSAERTGGSVSTLTIQRTQQEDSAVYLCASSPGGGFTDTQYFGPGTRLTVL.

This clonotype has a handful of counts. The CDR3 nucleotides read TGTGCCAGCAGCATCCCGCAGGGATGGGACATAACTATGGGCTACACCTTC. This gives the protein CASSIPQGWDITMGYTF. The rearrangement uses TRBV11-2 and TRBJ1-2, with D maybe TRBD1 (6 bases). Germline V gives CDR1 SGHAT, CDR2 FQNNGV. The CDR3 has 17 residues. With 5 bases removed from V and 8 bases from J, the gap between germline ends came to 27 bases.

This clonotype was observed a handful of times. J is TRBJ1-5 and V is TRBV7-2; 7 nucleotides align to TRBD1. Germline trimming cut 1 base from V and 1 base from J; bases unmatched to any gene: 4. Germline CDR1 is SGHTA and CDR2 is FQGNSA. This CDR3 is built from 16 residues. CDR3 sequence: CASSLERQGSNQPQHF. The CDR3 DNA reads TGTGCCAGCAGCTTAGAGAGACAGGGAAGCAATCAGCCCCAGCATTTT.

This clonotype was seen many times. V gene TRBV9 combines with J gene TRBJ1-5; 9 bases are shared with TRBD1. There are 15 residues in the CDR3. From germline, CDR1 is SGDLS and CDR2 YYNGEE. V lost 2 bases and J lost 1; bases outside the gene matches: 1. The CDR3 DNA reads as TGTGCCAGCAGCGTGGGACAGGGAAGCAATCAGCCCCAGCATTTT. It translates to CASSVGQGSNQPQHF. Looking up the rest from reference TRBV9 and TRBJ1-5 gives the full variable domain: DSGVTQTPKHLITATGQRVTLRCSPRSGDLSVYWYQQSLDQGLQFLIQYYNGEERAKGNILERFSAQQFPDLHSELNLSSLELGDSALYFCASSVGQGSNQPQHFGDGTRLSIL.

In its sample, this clonotype was seen a few times. The genes are TRBV11-2 and TRBJ1-1, with D perhaps matching TRBD1 (5 bases). Trimming shortened V by 4 bases and J by 2 bases, and 11 bases separated the two germline ends. The CDR3 has 14 residues. Germline V CDR1 and CDR2: SGHAT, FQNNGV. As DNA, the CDR3 is TGTGCCAGCAGCTGGGGGGGAACCAACACTGAAGCTTTCTTT. This encodes CASSWGGTNTEAFF.

This clonotype was recorded a few times. This CDR3 is CASSLEGITYEQYF. The CDR3 region has the DNA TGTGCCAGCAGTCTAGAAGGGATCACCTACGAGCAGTACTTC. This rearrangement joins TRBV6-2 or TRBV6-3 to TRBJ2-7; no reliable D call. Germline loops: CDR1 MNHEY, CDR2 SVGEGT. The CDR3 is 14 residues long. Trimming cost V 5 bases and J 2 bases, with 13 bases left between them.

The rearrangement links TRBV7-9 to TRBJ2-5; possibly TRBD1 for D (6 bases). CDR1 SEHNR and CDR2 FQNEAQ come from the germline V gene (reference sequence). CDR3 length: 17 amino acids. V was shortened by 5 bases and J by 0 bases, with 19 bases between the two germline ends. The DNA of the CDR3 is TGTGCCAGCAGCCTCAGGGGCAGGGTACAGTACCAAGAGACCCAGTACTTC. It codes for CASSLRGRVQYQETQYF.